This entry lists 21 T cell receptor beta chains sequenced from one sample in a study of T cell changes during pregnancy in multiple sclerosis. Libraries were prepared by immunoSEQ multiplex PCR; TCRdb keeps only in-frame clonotypes and omits some of them. The table records about 58,000 clones, about 92% of them present only once. This sample comprised CD8+ T cells from peripheral blood mononuclear cells, obtained in the second trimester of pregnancy. These receptor sequences come from a female donor with multiple sclerosis, enrolled in a pregnancy study.

The genes are TRBV7-6 and TRBJ2-2; 7 bases fit TRBD1. This CDR3 has 17 amino acids. CDR1 and CDR2 (germline): SGHVS, FNYEAQ. The V and J ends lost 0 bases and 3 bases, in that order; junction bases with no gene match: 7. CDR3 region: CASSLAAKQGYTGELFF. In nucleotides, the CDR3 is TGTGCCAGCAGCTTAGCTGCGAAACAGGGGTACACCGGGGAGCTGTTTTTT.

The chain links TRBV4-1 to TRBJ1-2, with D unresolved. Per the germline V gene, CDR1 is MGHRA and CDR2 is YSYEKL. Trimming pared 4 bases from V and 1 base from J, leaving 13 bases between. The CDR3 sequence is 15 residues long. Here the CDR3 reads CASSPRPTGNYGYTF. CDR3 DNA: TGCGCCAGCAGCCCCCGACCGACGGGTAACTATGGCTACACCTTC.

This clone has a single count. This chain connects TRBV9 to TRBJ1-2; TRBD1 matches at 9 bases. Germline V gene sequence: CDR1 SGDLS, CDR2 YYNGEE. V gave up 5 bases and J gave up 0 bases; unmatched junction bases: 5. This CDR3 spans 15 amino acids. The CDR3 DNA reads as TGTGCCAGCAGTCGACAGGGGGATTCTAACTATGGCTACACCTTC. This gives the protein CASSRQGDSNYGYTF.

The chain is built from TRBV7-6 and TRBJ2-5; 10 bases align to TRBD1. Germline V CDR1 and CDR2: SGHVS, FNYEAQ. This CDR3 comprises 16 residues. V gave up 5 bases and J gave up 2 bases; unmatched junction bases: 8. The CDR3 loop reads CASSLQPGQGQETQYF. The CDR3 region has the DNA TGTGCCAGCAGCCTTCAACCGGGACAGGGGCAAGAGACCCAGTACTTC.

This chain joins TRBV4-3 and TRBJ2-7; D might be TRBD1 (6 bases). The germline V and J ends were trimmed by 4 bases and 0 bases, with 13 bases remaining between them. Germline values: CDR1 LGHNA, CDR2 YSLEER. This CDR3 region has 15 residues. CDR3 bases: TGCGCCAGCAGCCGGTACCGGGACACCTCCTACGAGCAGTACTTC. Translation: CASSRYRDTSYEQYF.

CDR3 amino acids: CASSPQQLTYEQYF. The CDR3 DNA reads as TGTGCCAGCAGTCCCCAACAGCTTACCTACGAGCAGTACTTC. The genes are TRBV27 and TRBJ2-7; no firm D call. Germline V CDR1 and CDR2: MNHEY, SMNVEV (reference sequence). The CDR3 length is 14 residues. The germline V and J ends were trimmed by 5 bases and 2 bases, with 13 bases remaining between them.

The chain has TRBV2 and TRBJ2-1; D is undetermined. The CDR3 spans 16 residues. Germline V CDR1 and CDR2: SNHLY, FYNNEI. Trimming pared 2 bases from V and 5 bases from J, leaving 16 bases between. CDR3 coding DNA: TGTGCCAGCAGTGAAATTACAAACCTTTCACACAATGAGCAGTTCTTC. Residues: CASSEITNLSHNEQFF.

This rearrangement joins TRBV27 to TRBJ2-7; 11 positions agree with TRBD2. V lost 10 bases, J lost 5 bases, and 10 bases stayed unmatched. The CDR3 has 14 residues. CDR1 is MNHEY, CDR2 SMNVEV, per germline (reference sequence). As DNA, the CDR3 is TGTGCCACCTCCCAACTAGCGGGAGTTAACGAGCAGTACTTC. It encodes CATSQLAGVNEQYF.

The DNA for the CDR3 is TGTGCCATCAGCGAGGGGCCGGCTACCGAGGGCTACGAGCAGTACTTC. Translating gives CAISEGPATEGYEQYF. The rearrangement joins TRBV10-3 to TRBJ2-7, with D possibly called TRBD1 or TRBD2 (5 bases each). The V gene's germline CDR1 is ENHRY and CDR2 SYGVKD. The V and J ends lost 6 bases and 3 bases respectively, with 21 bases between them. This CDR3 region has 16 residues.

V usage is TRBV4-1 and J usage is TRBJ2-3, with TRBD2 as a possible D gene (5 bases). This CDR3 has 18 amino acids. Germline lookup yields CDR1 MGHRA and CDR2 YSYEKL. V lost 0 bases and J 0 bases, leaving 16 bases between the germline ends. For the CDR3, the DNA is TGCGCCAGCAGCCAAGAAGCCCCGGTGATAGCGAGCACAGATACGCAGTATTTT. Its protein product is CASSQEAPVIASTDTQYF.

The chain is built from TRBV7-9 and TRBJ1-1; D may be TRBD1 (5 bases). Germline CDR1 reads SEHNR; CDR2 reads FQNEAQ (reference sequence). The CDR3 is 13 residues long. V lost 4 bases, J lost 3 bases, and 9 bases lay in between. In DNA form, the CDR3 reads TGTGCCAGCAGCTCAAAAGGGGACACTGAAGCTTTCTTT. Protein: CASSSKGDTEAFF.

The rearrangement joins TRBV6-1 to TRBJ2-1; D unclear. The germline CDR1 and CDR2 sequences are MNHNS and SASEGT. The CDR3 sequence is 14 residues long. V was cut by 5 bases and J by 8 bases, with 16 bases left in between. This CDR3 is CASSLGPASDEQFF. CDR3 DNA sequence: TGTGCCAGCAGTCTAGGCCCTGCCTCCGATGAGCAGTTCTTC.

The rearrangement uses TRBV19 and TRBJ2-3; TRBD1 agrees at 8 bases. The CDR3 runs to 17 residues. Germline CDR1 is LNHDA and CDR2 is SQIVND (reference sequence). The J segment lost 0 bases and the V segment lost 3 bases, leaving 8 bases of the junction unmatched. The CDR3 sequence: CASSMLLGQASTDTQYF. CDR3 bases: TGTGCCAGTAGTATGCTTTTGGGACAGGCTAGCACAGATACGCAGTATTTT. The entire variable domain, with the rest obtained from reference TRBV19 and TRBJ2-3, is as follows: DGGITQSPKYLFRKEGQNVTLSCEQNLNHDAMYWYRQDPGQGLRLIYYSQIVNDFQKGDIAEGYSVSREKKESFPLTVTSAQKNPTAFYLCASSMLLGQASTDTQYFGPGTRLTVL.

This sequence joins TRBV28 and TRBJ1-1, with D possibly being TRBD1 (6 bases). Germline-derived CDR1 and CDR2 are MDHEN and SYDVKM. V was cut by 10 bases and J by 4 bases, with 13 bases left in between. This CDR3 has 12 amino acids. In DNA form, the CDR3 reads TGTGCCACCCGGTTAGGGGGCACTGAAGCTTTCTTT. Protein: CATRLGGTEAFF.

The V call is TRBV4-1, the J call TRBJ2-1, with unresolved D. CDR3 length: 14 amino acids. The V end lost 1 base, the J end lost 9 bases, and 13 bases lay between the germline ends. Germline lookup yields CDR1 MGHRA and CDR2 YSYEKL. CDR3 loop: CASSQGLFLGEQFF. In DNA form, the CDR3 reads TGCGCCAGCAGCCAAGGACTTTTTTTGGGTGAGCAGTTCTTC.

This sequence joins TRBV10-3 and TRBJ2-3; 14 nucleotides line up with TRBD2. CDR1 and CDR2 from the germline V gene are ENHRY and SYGVKD. Trimming at V came to 6 bases and at J to 5 bases, leaving 4 bases not matched to a gene. The CDR3 has 15 amino acids. The CDR3 coding sequence is TGTGCCATCAGACTGGGACTAGCGGGGGAAGATACGCAGTATTTT. Translating it yields CAIRLGLAGEDTQYF.

The chain uses TRBV27 and TRBJ2-1, with TRBD1 matching over 7 bases. The CDR3 spans 14 residues. CDR1 is MNHEY and CDR2 is SMNVEV in the germline V gene (reference sequence). The V segment lost 3 bases and the J segment 6 bases; nucleotides outside the gene matches: 5. CDR3 DNA: TGTGCCAGCAGTTTCGGATCAGGGGGCAATGAGCAGTTCTTC. Amino acid sequence: CASSFGSGGNEQFF.

This sequence joins TRBV7-6 and TRBJ1-1, with 9 bases aligning to TRBD1. CDR1 is SGHVS and CDR2 is FNYEAQ in the germline V gene. Germline trimming cut 5 bases from V and 1 base from J; bases unmatched to any gene: 8. The CDR3 totals 16 residues. The CDR3 sequence: CASSPPRTGENTEAFF. The CDR3, as DNA: TGTGCCAGCAGCCCACCCCGGACAGGGGAGAACACTGAAGCTTTCTTT.

The chain carries TRBV6-1 and TRBJ1-1; TRBD1 aligns across 7 bases. CDR1 and CDR2 (germline): MNHNS, SASEGT. Germline trimming cut 6 bases from V and 9 bases from J; bases unmatched to any gene: 10. The length of the CDR3 is 13 residues. The DNA for the CDR3 is TGTGCCAGCAGAGGTCGTGGGGACAGCCAAGCTTTCTTT. Its protein product is CASRGRGDSQAFF.

About this clone: This CDR3 is also generated by other DNA sequences in the sample. The rearrangement joins TRBV9 to TRBJ2-7; perhaps TRBD2 as D (6 bases). The CDR3 sequence is 15 residues long. Trimming removed 0 bases at V and 1 base at J, with 11 bases between. The V gene's germline CDR1 is SGDLS and CDR2 YYNGEE. CDR3 bases: TGTGCCAGCAGCGTAGGGGCAGGACTATCCTACGAGCAGTACTTC. This gives the protein CASSVGAGLSYEQYF. The full variable domain, in which reference TRBV9 and TRBJ2-7 provide the parts outside the CDR3, is DSGVTQTPKHLITATGQRVTLRCSPRSGDLSVYWYQQSLDQGLQFLIQYYNGEERAKGNILERFSAQQFPDLHSELNLSSLELGDSALYFCASSVGAGLSYEQYFGPGTRLTVT.

This sequence joins TRBV7-8 and TRBJ1-1, with 7 bases aligning to TRBD1. Per the germline V gene, CDR1 is SGHVS and CDR2 is FQNEAQ. With 5 bases clipped from V and 2 bases from J, the junction kept 5 bases outside the gene matches. The CDR3 is made up of 14 amino acids. The CDR3 region has the DNA TGTGCCAGCAGCGCCGGGACAGCTAACACTGAAGCTTTCTTT. It translates to CASSAGTANTEAFF.